Shown below are 25 T cell receptor beta chains from a single sample sequenced in a study of blood T cell repertoires in COVID-19. Some clones are missing from TCRdb's copy, which holds only in-frame ones; the method was immunoSEQ multiplex PCR. The table has about 190,000 clones, about three quarters seen once. The specimen was peripheral blood. The origin of the receptors is an elderly woman with active or convalescent COVID-19.

This clone was seen more than once but under ten times. The V call is TRBV30, the J call TRBJ1-5; D possibly corresponds to TRBD1 (5 bases). Germline V gene sequence: CDR1 GTSNPN, CDR2 SVGIG (reference sequence). V shed 2 bases and J shed 7 bases, with 12 bases lying between them. The CDR3 contains 13 residues. This CDR3 is CAWSNQGYQPQHF. CDR3 bases: TGTGCCTGGAGTAATCAGGGTTACCAGCCCCAGCATTTT. Full variable domain (missing parts from reference TRBV30 and TRBJ1-5): SQTIHQWPATLVQPVGSPLSLECTVEGTSNPNLYWYRQAAGRGLQLLFYSVGIGQISSEVPQNLSASRPQDRQFILSSKKLLLSDSGFYLCAWSNQGYQPQHFGDGTRLSIL.

In its sample, this clone was seen once. The V and J genes are TRBV9 and TRBJ2-3, with 8 bases fitting TRBD2. V was pared by 3 bases and J by 6 bases, with 12 bases of the junction left unmatched. The CDR3 covers 16 residues. Germline V gene sequence: CDR1 SGDLS, CDR2 YYNGEE. The DNA for the CDR3 is TGTGCCAGCAGCGCCGACCACCGGGGGGGTGACGATACGCAGTATTTT. Encoded protein: CASSADHRGGDDTQYF.

With regard to this clone: The sample has other DNA sequences that encode this CDR3 too. The chain's CDR3 is CASSPAGNQPQHF. The CDR3, as DNA: TGCGCCAGCAGCCCCGCCGGTAATCAGCCCCAGCATTTT. The V and J genes are TRBV5-1 and TRBJ1-5; D uncertain. CDR3 length equals 13 residues. V lost 4 bases, J lost 4 bases, and 9 bases lay in between. CDR1 and CDR2 from the germline V gene are SGHRS and YFSETQ.

V and J are TRBV3-1 (or the pseudogene TRBV3-2) and TRBJ2-7; no definite D call. V lost 3 bases to trimming and J lost 6 bases, with 6 bases between them. Germline-derived CDR1 and CDR2 are LGHDT and YNNKEL (reference sequence). This CDR3 spans 11 amino acids. CDR3 residues: CASSQVSEQYF. The CDR3 nucleotides read TGTGCCAGCAGCCAGGTTAGCGAGCAGTACTTC.

This rearrangement joins TRBV5-1 to TRBJ2-4, with 7 bases lining up with TRBD1. The CDR3 has 15 amino acids. Losses at the gene ends were 3 bases for V and 10 bases for J; bases not matched to a gene: 13. In germline, CDR1 is SGHRS, CDR2 YFSETQ. The DNA of the CDR3 is TGCGCCAGCAGCTATGGGACAGCCCTTGGTGAAATTCAGTACTTC. This sequence encodes CASSYGTALGEIQYF.

The rearrangement uses TRBV29-1 and TRBJ1-6, with TRBD1 as a possible D gene (6 bases). Trimming shortened V by 4 bases and J by 10 bases, and 14 bases separated the two germline ends. The CDR3 spans 13 residues. Germline V gene data show CDR1 as SQVTM and CDR2 as ANQGSEA. CDR3 region: CSVAKGGGSPLHF. CDR3 DNA: TGCAGCGTTGCAAAAGGGGGGGGATCACCCCTCCACTTT.

This clone was detected only a few times. The rearrangement joins TRBV28 to TRBJ1-1, with 11 bases that match TRBD1. From germline, CDR1 is MDHEN and CDR2 SYDVKM. V trimming: 5 bases; J trimming: 11 bases; junction bases outside the gene matches: 7. The CDR3 has 13 residues. CDR3 sequence: CASSQDRGRSAFF. For the CDR3, the DNA is TGTGCCAGCAGTCAGGACAGGGGGCGCTCGGCTTTCTTT.

The gene calls are TRBV5-5 and TRBJ1-2; 9 bases are a match to TRBD1. Germline V gene sequence: CDR1 SGHKS, CDR2 YYEKEE (reference sequence). The CDR3 sequence is 14 residues long. J lost 2 bases, V lost 3 bases, and 2 bases had no gene match. The CDR3 bases are TGTGCCAGCAGCTCGGACAGGGGAAACTATGGCTACACCTTC. This codes for CASSSDRGNYGYTF.

This clone is medium-sized within its sample. The chain combines TRBV25-1 with TRBJ1-6; D unclear. V dropped 3 bases and J dropped 8 bases, with 2 bases sitting between them. This CDR3 is 11 amino acids long. Per germline, CDR1 MGHDK and CDR2 SYGVNS. The CDR3 DNA reads as TGTGCCAGCAGTGACGATTCACCCCTCCACTTT. Translation: CASSDDSPLHF.

This chain joins TRBV4-1 and TRBJ1-6, with D tentatively TRBD1 (6 bases). CDR3 length: 15 amino acids. Trimming stripped 1 base from V and 9 bases from J, with 13 bases between. Germline CDR1 MGHRA, CDR2 YSYEKL. The DNA of the CDR3 is TGCGCCAGCAGCCAAGTTGCGGGGGCGGGTTCACCCCTCCACTTT. Translated: CASSQVAGAGSPLHF.

The genes are TRBV20-1 and TRBJ2-2, with 9 positions matching TRBD1. The CDR3 loop spans 14 amino acids. Trimming took 3 bases from V and 5 from J; bases not matched to a gene: 4. Per the germline V gene, CDR1 is DFQATT and CDR2 is SNEGSKA (reference sequence). The CDR3 DNA reads as TGCAGTGCTAGTCAGACAGGGGGGACCGGGGAGCTGTTTTTT. Translated: CSASQTGGTGELFF.

The chain recombines TRBV27 with TRBJ1-4; no clear D gene. There are 15 residues in the CDR3. V shed 5 bases and J shed 11 bases, with 21 bases lying between them. Germline V gene sequence: CDR1 MNHEY, CDR2 SMNVEV (reference sequence). The CDR3 DNA follows: TGTGCCAGCAGTGTGGCAGGAGTCAATGGAGGGAAACTGTTTTTT. This sequence encodes CASSVAGVNGGKLFF.

This chain connects TRBV5-4 to TRBJ1-3; no definite D call. Germline V gene data show CDR1 as SGHNT and CDR2 as YYREEE (reference sequence). V lost 0 bases and J 4 bases, leaving 11 bases between the germline ends. The CDR3 consists of 15 residues. CDR3 region: CASSLDTSSGNTIYF. The CDR3 DNA sequence: TGTGCCAGCAGCTTGGACACATCTTCGGGAAACACCATATATTTT.

In nucleotides, the CDR3 is TGTGCCAGCAGCTTAGGCTGGGGCGGAATAAGTGAGCAGTTCTTC. Amino acids: CASSLGWGGISEQFF. This chain links TRBV13 with TRBJ2-1, with D maybe TRBD1 (5 bases). Germline loops: CDR1 PRHDT, CDR2 FYEKMQ (reference sequence). V was pared by 0 bases and J by 9 bases, with 15 bases between. This CDR3 has 15 residues. The full variable domain, rest sourced from reference TRBV13 and TRBJ2-1, is AAGVIQSPRHLIKEKRETATLKCYPIPRHDTVYWYQQGPGQDPQFLISFYEKMQSDKGSIPDRFSAQQFSDYHSELNMSSLELGDSALYFCASSLGWGGISEQFFGPGTRLTVL.

The rearrangement uses TRBV5-4 and TRBJ2-6, with 8 bases matching TRBD1. Germline V gene sequence: CDR1 SGHNT, CDR2 YYREEE (reference sequence). The J segment lost 0 bases and the V segment lost 4 bases, leaving 6 bases of the junction unmatched. The CDR3 runs to 17 residues. CDR3 sequence reads: CASSLGTGSSGANVLTF. The CDR3 DNA sequence: TGTGCCAGCAGCCTTGGGACAGGTAGCTCTGGGGCCAACGTCCTGACTTTC.

This clone was seen only a few times. This chain joins TRBV7-6 and TRBJ2-3; D is ambiguous. The CDR3 spans 15 residues. Germline V gene data show CDR1 as SGHVS and CDR2 as FNYEAQ. V lost 5 bases to trimming and J lost 3 bases, with 15 bases between them. CDR3 residues: CASSPTPRLTDTQYF. The DNA of the CDR3 is TGTGCCAGCAGCCCCACCCCGAGACTGACAGATACGCAGTATTTT.

This clone occurred once. V usage is TRBV20-1 and J usage is TRBJ1-6; D ambiguous. The germline gives CDR1 DFQATT, CDR2 SNEGSKA (reference sequence). V dropped 3 bases and J dropped 9 bases, with 9 bases sitting between them. CDR3 length: 12 amino acids. The CDR3 DNA reads as TGCAGTGCTAGTTCCAGGCGTTCACCCCTCCACTTT. Protein: CSASSRRSPLHF.

This clone was counted once. The V gene is TRBV7-2, the J gene TRBJ2-1; 11 nucleotides agree with TRBD2. This CDR3 region has 15 residues. Germline V CDR1 and CDR2: SGHTA, FQGNSA. Germline trimming cut 0 bases from V and 9 bases from J; bases unmatched to any gene: 4. CDR3 DNA: TGTGCCAGCAGCTTAGCTAGCGGGGGGGCCAGTGAGCAGTTCTTC. Its protein product is CASSLASGGASEQFF.

The chain couples TRBV15 to TRBJ1-2; 8 nucleotides line up with TRBD1. Germline CDR1 LNHNV, CDR2 YYDKDF (reference sequence). This CDR3 is 17 amino acids long. V shed 0 bases, J shed 3 bases, and the junction held 9 bases outside the gene matches. The CDR3 DNA follows: TGTGCCACCAGCAGAGACGCCACAGGGGGTACGCACTATGGCTACACCTTC. Residues: CATSRDATGGTHYGYTF.

The J gene is TRBJ1-1, the V gene TRBV5-1, with 7 bases fitting TRBD1. The CDR3 has 14 residues. Per the germline V gene, CDR1 is SGHRS and CDR2 is YFSETQ. V was clipped by 3 bases and J by 2 bases; unmatched bases: 4. The DNA for the CDR3 is TGCGCCAGCAGCTGGGGGGACAGCAACACTGAAGCTTTCTTT. Protein: CASSWGDSNTEAFF.

The gene calls are TRBV5-1 and TRBJ1-4; D possibly corresponds to TRBD1 (5 bases). V was cut by 0 bases and J by 2 bases, with 14 bases left in between. Germline loops: CDR1 SGHRS, CDR2 YFSETQ. The CDR3 consists of 17 residues. The CDR3 DNA reads as TGCGCCAGCAGCTTGGATCGGACAAAACCCACTAATGAAAAACTGTTTTTT. It codes for CASSLDRTKPTNEKLFF.

This chain connects TRBV5-1 to TRBJ2-7, with D perhaps TRBD1 (5 bases). Germline V lookup: CDR1 SGHRS, CDR2 YFSETQ. The V end was cut by 4 bases, the J end by 5 bases, with 19 bases between. The CDR3 spans 15 residues. The CDR3 region has the DNA TGCGCCAGCAGCCAAGGGGATCCAAGGGTTGACGAGCAGTACTTC. It specifies CASSQGDPRVDEQYF.

The rearrangement links TRBV4-3 to TRBJ2-1, with 7 bases aligning to TRBD1. The CDR3 consists of 15 residues. Germline values: CDR1 LGHNA, CDR2 YSLEER. V lost 1 base, J lost 8 bases, and 8 bases stayed unmatched. CDR3 in DNA: TGCGCCAGCAGCCAAGCGACAGGGAAGTCAGATGAGCAGTTCTTC. Protein sequence: CASSQATGKSDEQFF.

The chain has TRBV6-6 and TRBJ2-5, with TRBD2 matching 7 bases. The CDR3 spans 15 residues. Germline CDR1 and CDR2: MNHNY and SVGAGI (reference sequence). V shed 5 bases and J 5 bases; nucleotides not matched to a gene: 11. The CDR3 sequence: CASSHWAGEGETQYF. DNA for the CDR3: TGTGCCAGCAGTCACTGGGCGGGGGAGGGGGAGACCCAGTACTTC.

The chain carries TRBV21-1 and TRBJ2-3; the D call in the table, TRBD2, was not verified against the DNA. TRBV21-1 is reported as a pseudogene. CDR3 size: 14 residues. The CDR3 nucleotides read TGTGCCAGCAGCAAAGTGGGACTAATAGATACGCAGTATTTT. Amino acids: CASSKVGLIDTQYF.